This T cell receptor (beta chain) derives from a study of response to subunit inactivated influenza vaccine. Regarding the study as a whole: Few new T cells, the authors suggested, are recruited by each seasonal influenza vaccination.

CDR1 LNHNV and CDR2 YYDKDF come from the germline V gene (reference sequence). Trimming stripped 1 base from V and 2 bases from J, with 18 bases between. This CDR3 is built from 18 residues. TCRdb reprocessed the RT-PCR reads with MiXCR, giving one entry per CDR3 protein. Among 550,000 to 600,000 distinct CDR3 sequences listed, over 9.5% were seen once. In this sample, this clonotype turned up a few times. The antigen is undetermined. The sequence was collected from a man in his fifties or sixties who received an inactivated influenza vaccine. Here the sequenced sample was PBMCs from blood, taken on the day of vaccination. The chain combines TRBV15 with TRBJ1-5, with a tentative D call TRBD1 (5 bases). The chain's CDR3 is CATSRAPLGPGGNQPQHF. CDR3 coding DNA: TGTGCCACCAGCAGAGCCCCATTGGGTCCGGGGGGCAATCAGCCCCAGCATTTT.